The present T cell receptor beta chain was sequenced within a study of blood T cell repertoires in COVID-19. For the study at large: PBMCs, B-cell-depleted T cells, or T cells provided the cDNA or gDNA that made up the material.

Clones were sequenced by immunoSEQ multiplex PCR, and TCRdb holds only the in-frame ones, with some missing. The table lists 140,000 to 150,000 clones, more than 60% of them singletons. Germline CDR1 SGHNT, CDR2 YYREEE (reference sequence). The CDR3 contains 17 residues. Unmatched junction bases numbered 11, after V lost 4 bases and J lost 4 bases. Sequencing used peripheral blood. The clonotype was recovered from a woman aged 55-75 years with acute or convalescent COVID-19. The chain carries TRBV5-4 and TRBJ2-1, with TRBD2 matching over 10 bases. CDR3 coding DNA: TGTGCCAGCAGCCTGGCGTTGGGACTAGCGTTTTACAATGAGCAGTTCTTC. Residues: CASSLALGLAFYNEQFF.